The 9 T cell receptor beta chains below were found in one sample sequenced in a study of T-cell memory formation after mild COVID-19. In TCRdb, the 5' RACE reads were re-called with MiXCR into one record per CDR3 protein. The table records about 440,000 distinct CDR3 sequences, 20% of them present only once. Material: PBMCs or a T cell subset sorted from them (not recorded which). These receptors came from an adult woman who had mild COVID-19 (a few samples of this study predate the infection). Cell type and time point are not known.

This sequence joins TRBV7-8 and TRBJ2-3; 8 bases agree with TRBD2. V shed 4 bases, J shed 2 bases, and the junction held 17 bases outside the gene matches. The germline gives CDR1 SGHVS, CDR2 FQNEAQ. The CDR3 covers 19 residues. The CDR3 protein is CASSYEGASGRLITDTQYF. CDR3 in DNA: TGTGCCAGCAGCTACGAAGGGGCTAGCGGGCGACTGATCACAGATACGCAGTATTTT.

V and J are TRBV15 and TRBJ1-2, with D possibly TRBD1 on 6 matching bases. V was clipped by 1 base and J by 8 bases, with 14 bases between them. The V gene's germline CDR1 is LNHNV and CDR2 YYDKDF (reference sequence). This CDR3 region has 14 residues. CDR3 protein: CATSRGPGQEGYTF. CDR3 nucleotides: TGTGCCACCAGCAGAGGACCGGGACAAGAAGGCTACACCTTC.

This clonotype occurred a few times. The rearrangement joins TRBV19 to TRBJ2-4; 16 nucleotides line up with TRBD2. The CDR3 spans 16 residues. Germline CDR1 reads LNHDA; CDR2 reads SQIVND (reference sequence). The V segment lost 5 bases and the J segment 10 bases; nucleotides outside the gene matches: 8. In nucleotides, the CDR3 is TGTGCCAGTAGTCGCTACGGGACTAGCGGGAGGGAAATTCAGTACTTC. This encodes CASSRYGTSGREIQYF.

The sample holds a few counts of this clonotype. V is TRBV7-9 and J is TRBJ1-1, with D unresolved. The CDR3 is made up of 15 amino acids. V lost 3 bases and J 2 bases, leaving 13 bases between the germline ends. Germline lookup yields CDR1 SEHNR and CDR2 FQNEAQ (reference sequence). CDR3 in amino acids: CASSLGGAGNTEAFF. DNA for the CDR3: TGTGCCAGCAGCTTGGGAGGCGCGGGAAACACTGAAGCTTTCTTT.

The chain combines TRBV24-1 with TRBJ2-2, with D possibly matching TRBD2 (6 bases). CDR3 size: 14 residues. Trimming pared 2 bases from V and 7 bases from J, leaving 10 bases between. In germline, CDR1 is KGHDR, CDR2 SFDVKD. CDR3 nucleotide sequence: TGTGCCACCAGTGATTGGGAGGTCAGCGGGGAGCTGTTTTTT. Translated, it gives CATSDWEVSGELFF.

The genes are TRBV15 and TRBJ2-1; D remains ambiguous. V lost 6 bases, J lost 9 bases, and 24 bases lay in between. Germline V gene data show CDR1 as LNHNV and CDR2 as YYDKDF (reference sequence). The CDR3 consists of 16 residues. The CDR3 region is CATSDPGDWLWTEQFF. CDR3 nucleotide sequence: TGTGCCACCAGTGACCCTGGGGATTGGTTGTGGACTGAGCAGTTCTTC.

J is TRBJ2-7 and V is TRBV9; no definite D call. This CDR3 contains 14 residues. With 0 bases removed from V and 0 bases from J, the gap between germline ends came to 7 bases. The V gene's germline CDR1 is SGDLS and CDR2 YYNGEE. In DNA form, the CDR3 reads TGTGCCAGCAGCGTAGTTTATGACTCCTACGAGCAGTACTTC. Protein: CASSVVYDSYEQYF.

V gene TRBV12-3 or TRBV12-4 combines with J gene TRBJ1-5; a weak D match, TRBD1 (6 bases). The V and J ends lost 5 bases and 9 bases respectively, with 20 bases between them. The CDR3 is 15 amino acids. The CDR3 is CASSPLPRGGGPQHF. The CDR3 DNA follows: TGTGCCAGCAGTCCCCTCCCGAGGGGGGGAGGGCCCCAGCATTTT.

This clonotype was counted between two and nine times. In nucleotides, the CDR3 is TGCGCCAGCAGCCAAGATATGAGACAGGCGCCGTACAATGAGCAGTTCTTC. It is translated as CASSQDMRQAPYNEQFF. This chain connects TRBV4-1 to TRBJ2-1, with a weak D call TRBD1 (6 bases). This CDR3 region has 17 residues. Trimming cost V 0 bases and J 4 bases, with 16 bases left between them. CDR1 is MGHRA and CDR2 is YSYEKL in the germline V gene.